Listed below are T cell receptor beta chains from one sample, sequenced in a study of cytomegalovirus exposure and HLA in healthy donors. Clones were read by immunoSEQ multiplex PCR, and TCRdb kept only the in-frame ones, dropping some. The data show roughly 100,000 clones, with approximately 79% seen just once and 5.8% held by the top ten. Sequencing was done on a sample of PBMCs. The receptors were sampled from a man between 60 and 75 years old in good health and CMV-seropositive. CDR3s include the opening cysteine and the closing phenylalanine or tryptophan.

TRBV5-5 CASRPTGTVAEYEQYF
TRBV10-1 CASQLAGPTDTQYF
TRBV6-5 CASTRGREPQHF
TRBV7-8 CASSYPNRSGTGAYSNQPQHF
TRBV4-1 CASSRAGQLIRPDTQYF
TRBV25-1 CASSARDRGPPEAFF
TRBV5-6 CASSPGQGEKLFF
TRBV18 CASSPRVAKNIQYF
TRBV6-5 CASSYGLVLGELFF
TRBV7-8 CASSSGGLAGGPGNEQFF
TRBV19 CASGGGNSPLHF
TRBV5-1 CASSLAGDDSPLHF
TRBV6-6 CASNMGQAPSAFF